This TCR beta chain was retrieved from a study of cytomegalovirus exposure and HLA in healthy donors. As for the study in general: About 79% of 350 to 400 genotyped donors fell in the Caucasian-associated ancestry cluster. Whole-study results and caveats: Later work showed greater clonal expansion in HLA-associated TCR beta chains than in equally common others. Using a false discovery rate of 0.05, a later analysis showed that 16,951 TCR beta sequences were associated with HLA alleles. Later analysis suggested links between common viral pathogens and several top significant clusters.

Per the germline V gene, CDR1 is PRHDT and CDR2 is FYEKMQ (reference sequence). V lost 0 bases and J lost 4, with 13 bases in between. This CDR3 region has 16 residues. Details on this clone: The antigen remains unidentified.

PCR used 60 Vbeta primers and 13 Jbeta primers. Measured with immunoSEQ multiplex PCR; TCRdb has only the in-frame clones, and not every one. Of 65,000 to 75,000 clones detected, roughly 65% appear once; the ten largest clones hold around 2%. This chain joins TRBV13 and TRBJ2-1; the D gene is possibly TRBD2 (6 bases). The sequence was collected from a woman aged 25 to 39 in good health and CMV-seronegative. Sequenced input: PBMCs. DNA for the CDR3: TGTGCCAGCAGCTTAGGGCCGGGGGTATTTTACAATGAGCAGTTCTTC. It yields the protein CASSLGPGVFYNEQFF.